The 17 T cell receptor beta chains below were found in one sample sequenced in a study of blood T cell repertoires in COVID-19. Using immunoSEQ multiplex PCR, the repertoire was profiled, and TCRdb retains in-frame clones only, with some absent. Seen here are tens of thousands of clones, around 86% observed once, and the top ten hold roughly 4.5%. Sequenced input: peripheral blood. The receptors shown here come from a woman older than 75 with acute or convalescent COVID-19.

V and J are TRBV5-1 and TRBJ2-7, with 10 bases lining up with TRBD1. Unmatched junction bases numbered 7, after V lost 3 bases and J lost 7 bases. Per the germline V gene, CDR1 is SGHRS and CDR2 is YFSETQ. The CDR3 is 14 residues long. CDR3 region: CASSSTGGAREQYF. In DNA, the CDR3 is TGCGCCAGCAGCTCGACAGGGGGCGCGAGGGAGCAGTACTTC.

CDR3 sequence reads: CATTPGQGDTGELFF. The CDR3 nucleotides are TGTGCCACAACCCCGGGACAGGGTGACACCGGGGAGCTGTTTTTT. The chain is built from TRBV30 and TRBJ2-2; 9 bases line up with TRBD1. This CDR3 spans 15 amino acids. The V gene's germline CDR1 is GTSNPN and CDR2 SVGIG (reference sequence). Germline trimming cut 8 bases from V and 3 bases from J; bases unmatched to any gene: 10.

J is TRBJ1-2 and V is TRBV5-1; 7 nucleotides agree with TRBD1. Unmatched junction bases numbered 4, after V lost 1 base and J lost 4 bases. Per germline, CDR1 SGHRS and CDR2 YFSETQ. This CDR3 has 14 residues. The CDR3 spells CASSLYRGPYGYTF. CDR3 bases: TGCGCCAGCAGCTTGTACAGGGGCCCCTATGGCTACACCTTC.

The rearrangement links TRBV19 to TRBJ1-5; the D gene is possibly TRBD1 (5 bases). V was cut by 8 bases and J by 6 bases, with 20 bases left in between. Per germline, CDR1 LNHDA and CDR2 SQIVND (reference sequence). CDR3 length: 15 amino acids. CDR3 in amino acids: CASALDWQGGQPQHF. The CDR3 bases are TGTGCCAGTGCCCTGGATTGGCAGGGAGGTCAGCCCCAGCATTTT. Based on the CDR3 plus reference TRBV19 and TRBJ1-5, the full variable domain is DGGITQSPKYLFRKEGQNVTLSCEQNLNHDAMYWYRQDPGQGLRLIYYSQIVNDFQKGDIAEGYSVSREKKESFPLTVTSAQKNPTAFYLCASALDWQGGQPQHFGDGTRLSIL.

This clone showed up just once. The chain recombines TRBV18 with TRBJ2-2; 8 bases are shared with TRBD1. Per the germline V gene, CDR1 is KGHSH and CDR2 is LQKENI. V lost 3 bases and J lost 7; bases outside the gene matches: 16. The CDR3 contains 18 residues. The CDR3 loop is CASSPRQGSTLLIGELFF. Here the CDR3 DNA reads TGTGCCAGCTCACCCCGACAGGGGTCGACACTCCTTATCGGGGAGCTGTTTTTT.

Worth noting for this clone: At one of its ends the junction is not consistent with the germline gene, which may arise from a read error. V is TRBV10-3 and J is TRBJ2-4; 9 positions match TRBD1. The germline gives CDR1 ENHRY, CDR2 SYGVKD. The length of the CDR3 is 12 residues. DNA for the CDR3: TGTGCCACCCAGACAGGGGGGAAGGATCTGGTCTTC. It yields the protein CATQTGGKDLVF.

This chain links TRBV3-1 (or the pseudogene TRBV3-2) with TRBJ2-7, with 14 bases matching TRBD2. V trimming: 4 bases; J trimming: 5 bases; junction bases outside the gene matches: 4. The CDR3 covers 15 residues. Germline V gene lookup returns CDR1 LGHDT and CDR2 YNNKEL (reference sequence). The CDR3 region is CASSPGLAGADEQYF. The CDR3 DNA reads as TGTGCCAGCAGCCCGGGACTAGCGGGAGCTGACGAGCAGTACTTC.

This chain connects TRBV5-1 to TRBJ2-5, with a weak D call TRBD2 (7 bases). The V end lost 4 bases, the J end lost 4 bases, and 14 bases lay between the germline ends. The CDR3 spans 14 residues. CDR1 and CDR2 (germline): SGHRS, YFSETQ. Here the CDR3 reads CASSNEGGRETQYF. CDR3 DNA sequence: TGCGCCAGCAGCAACGAGGGGGGGCGAGAGACCCAGTACTTC.

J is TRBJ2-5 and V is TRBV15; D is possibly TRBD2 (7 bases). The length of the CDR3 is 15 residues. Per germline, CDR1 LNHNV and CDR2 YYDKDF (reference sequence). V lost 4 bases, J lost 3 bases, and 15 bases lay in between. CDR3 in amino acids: CATSKFAGAEETQYF. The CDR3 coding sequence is TGTGCCACCAGCAAGTTTGCGGGGGCGGAAGAGACCCAGTACTTC.

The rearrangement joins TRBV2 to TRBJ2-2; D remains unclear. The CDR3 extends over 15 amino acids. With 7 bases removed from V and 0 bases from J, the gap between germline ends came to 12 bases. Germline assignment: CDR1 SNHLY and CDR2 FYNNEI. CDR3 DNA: TGTGCCAGCACCCCTTCGGCGGCGAACACCGGGGAGCTGTTTTTT. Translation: CASTPSAANTGELFF. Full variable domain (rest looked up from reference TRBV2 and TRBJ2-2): EPEVTQTPSHQVTQMGQEVILRCVPISNHLYFYWYRQILGQKVEFLVSFYNNEISEKSEIFDDQFSVERPDGSNFTLKIRSTKLEDSAMYFCASTPSAANTGELFFGEGSRLTVL.

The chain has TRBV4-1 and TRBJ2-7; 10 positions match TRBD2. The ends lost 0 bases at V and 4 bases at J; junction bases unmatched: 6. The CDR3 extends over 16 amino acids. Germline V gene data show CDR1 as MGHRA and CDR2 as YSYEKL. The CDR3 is CASSQEQRGGRYEQYF. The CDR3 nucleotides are TGCGCCAGCAGCCAAGAGCAGCGGGGGGGCAGGTACGAGCAGTACTTC.

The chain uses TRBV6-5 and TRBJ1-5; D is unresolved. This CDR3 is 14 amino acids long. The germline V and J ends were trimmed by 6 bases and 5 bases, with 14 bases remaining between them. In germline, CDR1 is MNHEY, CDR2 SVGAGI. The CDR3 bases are TGTGCCAGCAGGCGGGGATTTGGGGATCAGCCCCAGCATTTT. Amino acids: CASRRGFGDQPQHF.

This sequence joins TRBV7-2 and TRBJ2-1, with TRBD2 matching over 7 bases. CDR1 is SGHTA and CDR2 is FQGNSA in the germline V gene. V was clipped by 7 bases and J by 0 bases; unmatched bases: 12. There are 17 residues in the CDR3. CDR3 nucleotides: TGTGCCAGCACGCGGGCTGGGGGACTAAGCTCCTACAATGAGCAGTTCTTC. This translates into CASTRAGGLSSYNEQFF.

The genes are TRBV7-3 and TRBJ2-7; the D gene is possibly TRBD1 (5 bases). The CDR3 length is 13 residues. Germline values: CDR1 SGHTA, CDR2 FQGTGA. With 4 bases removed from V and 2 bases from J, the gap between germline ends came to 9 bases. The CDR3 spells CASSSPGTYEQYF. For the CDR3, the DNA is TGTGCCAGCAGCTCCCCAGGGACCTACGAGCAGTACTTC.

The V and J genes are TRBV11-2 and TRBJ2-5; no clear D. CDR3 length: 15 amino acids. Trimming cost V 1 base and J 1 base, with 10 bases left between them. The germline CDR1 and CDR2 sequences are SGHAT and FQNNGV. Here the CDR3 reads CASSLVSSSQETQYF. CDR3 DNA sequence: TGTGCCAGCAGCTTAGTGTCTTCTTCCCAAGAGACCCAGTACTTC.

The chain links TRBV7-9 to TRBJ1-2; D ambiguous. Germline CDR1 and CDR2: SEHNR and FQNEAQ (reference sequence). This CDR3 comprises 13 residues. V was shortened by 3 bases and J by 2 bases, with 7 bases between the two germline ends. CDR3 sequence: CASSFAGNYGYTF. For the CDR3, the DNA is TGTGCCAGCAGCTTTGCAGGAAACTATGGCTACACCTTC.

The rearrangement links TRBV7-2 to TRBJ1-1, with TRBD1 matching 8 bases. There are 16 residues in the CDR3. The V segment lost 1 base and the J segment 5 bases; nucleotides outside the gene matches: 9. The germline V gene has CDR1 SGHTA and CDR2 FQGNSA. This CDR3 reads CASSLGMAGGTTEAFF. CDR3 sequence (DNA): TGTGCCAGCAGCTTAGGTATGGCAGGGGGCACGACTGAAGCTTTCTTT.